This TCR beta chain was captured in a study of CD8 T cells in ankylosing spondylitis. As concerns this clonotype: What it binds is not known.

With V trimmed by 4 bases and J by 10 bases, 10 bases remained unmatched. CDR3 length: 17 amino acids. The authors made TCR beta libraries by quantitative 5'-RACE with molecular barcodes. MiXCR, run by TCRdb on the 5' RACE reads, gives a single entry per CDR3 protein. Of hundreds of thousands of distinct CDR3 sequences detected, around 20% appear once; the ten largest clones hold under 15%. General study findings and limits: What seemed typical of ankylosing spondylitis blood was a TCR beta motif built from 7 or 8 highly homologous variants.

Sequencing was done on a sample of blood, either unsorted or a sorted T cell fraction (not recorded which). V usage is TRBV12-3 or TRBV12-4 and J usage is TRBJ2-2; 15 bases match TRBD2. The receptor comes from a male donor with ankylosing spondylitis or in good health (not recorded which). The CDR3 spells CASSSPGTSGGWVELFF. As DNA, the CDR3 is TGTGCCAGCAGTTCCCCCGGGACTAGCGGGGGGTGGGTGGAGCTGTTTTTT.